The rows below give T cell receptor beta chains drawn from one sample of a study of blood T cell repertoires in COVID-19. Here immunoSEQ multiplex PCR was the method, and the copy in TCRdb shows in-frame clones only, minus some. In the table there are about 180,000 clones, approximately 83% of which are singletons. Sample: peripheral blood. The source is a human donor with active or convalescent COVID-19. The donor label of this sample is uncertain. The CDR3 runs from the conserved cysteine through the conserved F or W. Each record gives: CDR3 protein, CDR3 DNA, D gene, V gene, J gene, clone size. D genes are given only for firm matches. Expanded clones get a size class; other rows say once, few or many, or leave the size out.

CASSGTAEAFF	TGTGCCAGCAGTGGGACAGCTGAAGCTTTCTTT	TRBD1	TRBV7-9	TRBJ1-1	-
CARSFGLGTANTGELFF	TGTGCCAGAAGTTTCGGTCTTGGGACAGCGAACACCGGGGAGCTGTTTTTT	TRBD1	TRBV28	TRBJ2-2	-
CASSERGGNEQYF	TGTGCCAGCAGCGAACGGGGGGGTAACGAGCAGTACTTC	TRBD2	TRBV7-2	TRBJ2-7	-
CASSFKGGTFMKAFF	TGTGCCAGCAGTTTCAAGGGAGGGACCTTTATGAAAGCTTTCTTT	-	TRBV27	TRBJ1-1	once
CASSDSGGNQPQHF	TGTGCCAGCAGTGATTCCGGGGGCAATCAGCCCCAGCATTTT	-	TRBV6-4	TRBJ1-5	-
CASSYRGVSGNTIYF	TGTGCCAGCAGTTACCGGGGTGTCTCTGGAAACACCATATATTTT	-	TRBV6-6	TRBJ1-3	-
CASSLETGGEAFF	TGTGCCAGCAGTCTTGAAACAGGGGGGGAAGCTTTCTTT	TRBD1	TRBV6-5	TRBJ1-1	-
CASSYGQGNTEAFF	TGTGCCAGCAGTTACGGACAGGGGAACACTGAAGCTTTCTTT	TRBD1	TRBV6-6	TRBJ1-1	-
CASSYSFGTGGSEQYF	TGCGCCAGCAGCTATTCGTTCGGGACAGGGGGCAGTGAGCAGTACTTC	TRBD1	TRBV5-1	TRBJ2-7	-
CASSVGTGGAEETQYF	TGTGCCAGTAGTGTCGGGACAGGGGGCGCGGAAGAGACCCAGTACTTC	TRBD1	TRBV19	TRBJ2-5	-
CASSPQGSYNSPLHF	TGTGCCAGCAGTCCGCAGGGGTCCTATAATTCACCCCTCCACTTT	-	TRBV27	TRBJ1-6	few
CASSQVGAAGAGEQYF	TGCGCCAGCAGCCAAGTGGGGGCAGCGGGAGCGGGCGAGCAGTACTTC	TRBD2	TRBV4-1	TRBJ2-7	-
CASSLRSSGSGANVLTF	TGTGCCAGCAGCTTGAGGAGCTCGGGATCTGGGGCCAACGTCCTGACTTTC	-	TRBV5-4	TRBJ2-6	-
CASSVGVGEQFF	TGTGCCAGCAGCGTAGGAGTCGGTGAGCAGTTCTTC	-	TRBV9	TRBJ2-1	-
CACVGASNEKLFF	TGTGCCTGTGTGGGGGCGAGTAATGAAAAACTGTTTTTT	-	TRBV30	TRBJ1-4	-
CASSIEQGRNYGYTF	TGTGCCAGTAGTATAGAACAGGGACGGAACTATGGCTACACCTTC	-	TRBV19	TRBJ1-2	few
CASSERSGLGGETQYF	TGCGCCAGCAGCGAGAGGTCGGGACTAGGAGGGGAGACCCAGTACTTC	TRBD2	TRBV5-1	TRBJ2-5	-
CASSLAGQYEQYF	TGCGCCAGCAGCCTAGCGGGACAGTACGAGCAGTACTTC	TRBD2	TRBV10-1	TRBJ2-7	-
CASSLDSNTEAFF	TGTGCCAGCAGCCTCGACAGTAACACTGAAGCTTTCTTT	-	TRBV7-6	TRBJ1-1	-
CAISEYGGGRMANVLTF	TGTGCCATCAGTGAGTATGGTGGAGGGCGGATGGCCAACGTCCTGACTTTC	-	TRBV10-3	TRBJ2-6	-
CASNRGLGGTEAFF	TGTGCCAGCAACAGGGGGCTAGGGGGAACTGAAGCTTTCTTT	TRBD1	TRBV27	TRBJ1-1	-
CASSLNMGQGGGEAFF	TGCGCCAGCAGCTTGAACATGGGCCAGGGAGGAGGTGAAGCTTTCTTT	-	TRBV5-1	TRBJ1-1	-
CATGEAGAHFYEQYF	TGTGCCACCGGTGAGGCGGGAGCCCATTTCTACGAGCAGTACTTC	TRBD2	TRBV15	TRBJ2-7	-
CASSVGFGGTQKRTDTQYF	TGTGCCAGCAGCGTAGGATTCGGGGGAACCCAAAAGCGGACAGATACGCAGTATTTT	-	TRBV9	TRBJ2-3	-
CASSAGQGNYGYTF	TGTGCCAGCAGTGCCGGACAGGGGAACTATGGCTACACCTTC	TRBD1	TRBV27	TRBJ1-2	-
CASSSLLLAKNIQYF	TGTGCCAGCAGTTCGCTATTGTTAGCCAAAAACATTCAGTACTTC	-	TRBV6-2/TRBV6-3	TRBJ2-4	-
CASSVVSGRFTDTQYF	TGTGCCAGCAGCGTAGTCAGCGGGAGGTTCACAGATACGCAGTATTTT	TRBD2	TRBV9	TRBJ2-3	once
CASGLILFGQGKNQPQHF	TGTGCTAGTGGTTTGATCCTCTTCGGACAGGGGAAAAATCAGCCCCAGCATTTT	TRBD1	TRBV12-5	TRBJ1-5	-
CAAWRRDEQFF	TGTGCCGCCTGGAGGCGAGATGAGCAGTTCTTC	-	TRBV30	TRBJ2-1	-
CASSLGRHNEQFF	TGCGCCAGCAGCTTGGGGCGGCACAATGAGCAGTTCTTC	-	TRBV5-1	TRBJ2-1	-
CASSPTGYEKLFF	TGTGCCAGCAGCCCGACTGGGTATGAAAAACTGTTTTTT	-	TRBV9	TRBJ1-4	-
CASSLGRTGGTDTQYF	TGTGCCAGCAGCTTAGGGAGGACAGGGGGCACAGATACGCAGTATTTT	TRBD1	TRBV11-2	TRBJ2-3	-
CASSSPDRSSPLHF	TGTGCCAGCAGCTCTCCGGATAGGAGTTCACCCCTCCACTTT	-	TRBV11-2	TRBJ1-6	-
CASGSYSQNEQFF	TGTGCCAGCGGTAGCTATTCCCAGAATGAGCAGTTCTTC	-	TRBV7-2	TRBJ2-1	-
CASSQSSGGAGPSYEQYF	TGCGCCAGCAGCCAAAGTAGCGGGGGGGCCGGCCCCTCCTACGAGCAGTACTTC	TRBD2	TRBV4-1	TRBJ2-7	-
CASSTGTGGAYEQYF	TGTGCCAGTAGTACCGGGACAGGGGGCGCGTACGAGCAGTACTTC	TRBD1	TRBV19	TRBJ2-7	few
CASSNRVSPDTQYF	TGTGCCAGCAGCAACCGGGTGAGCCCAGATACGCAGTATTTT	-	TRBV5-4	TRBJ2-3	-
CASSLQGGDYEQYF	TGTGCCAGCAGCCTTCAAGGGGGGGACTACGAGCAGTACTTC	-	TRBV7-2	TRBJ2-7	-
CASSTDRAIHEQYF	TGCGCCAGCAGCACGGACAGGGCCATCCACGAGCAGTACTTC	TRBD1	TRBV5-1	TRBJ2-7	-
CASSSWEGLAGGSSYNEQFF	TGTGCCAGCAGTTCCTGGGAGGGACTAGCGGGGGGAAGCTCCTACAATGAGCAGTTCTTC	TRBD2	TRBV6-2/TRBV6-3	TRBJ2-1	-
CASSIDRWYEQYF	TGTGCCAGCAGCATCGACAGGTGGTACGAGCAGTACTTC	-	TRBV7-9	TRBJ2-7	-
CASSLDRGPTYEQYF	TGTGCCAGCAGCTTAGACAGGGGCCCAACCTACGAGCAGTACTTC	TRBD1	TRBV7-9	TRBJ2-7	once
CASSDRDREDEKLFF	TGTGCCAGCAGTGATAGGGACAGGGAAGACGAAAAACTGTTTTTT	TRBD1	TRBV6-2/TRBV6-3	TRBJ1-4	-
CASSLELAGRTDTQYF	TGTGCCAGCAGCTTAGAACTAGCGGGGCGAACAGATACGCAGTATTTT	TRBD2	TRBV7-2	TRBJ2-3	once
CASSQAGTGIRETQYF	TGTGCCAGCAGCCAAGCCGGGACAGGCATACGAGAGACCCAGTACTTC	TRBD1	TRBV9	TRBJ2-5	-
CASSLDREKPQHF	TGTGCCAGCAGTCTCGACAGGGAGAAGCCCCAGCATTTT	TRBD1	TRBV2	TRBJ1-5	-
CASSLQRLAGVTDTQYF	TGTGCCAGTAGTTTGCAGCGGCTAGCGGGGGTCACAGATACGCAGTATTTT	TRBD2	TRBV19	TRBJ2-3	once
CASSPTAGSPLHF	TGTGCCAGCAGCCCCACGGCGGGCTCACCCCTCCACTTT	-	TRBV7-3	TRBJ1-6	-
CASSQPQQNSNQPQHF	TGTGCCAGCAGCCAACCCCAACAGAATAGCAATCAGCCCCAGCATTTT	-	TRBV16	TRBJ1-5	few
CASSLAGTGVAKNIQYF	TGTGCCAGCAGCTTGGCCGGGACAGGGGTGGCCAAAAACATTCAGTACTTC	TRBD1	TRBV5-4	TRBJ2-4	once
CASSQKGGVGPGELFF	TGTGCCAGCAGCCAGAAGGGCGGGGTAGGCCCCGGGGAGCTGTTTTTT	-	TRBV3-1/TRBV3-2	TRBJ2-2	-
CASNPGTEETQYF	TGCGCCAGCAACCCTGGGACAGAAGAGACCCAGTACTTC	TRBD1	TRBV5-1	TRBJ2-5	-
CASSVDRSHSGNTIYF	TGTGCCAGCAGCGTTGACAGATCTCACTCTGGAAACACCATATATTTT	-	TRBV5-4	TRBJ1-3	-